A selection of T cell receptor beta chains follows, all from one sample in a study of tumor and adjacent non-tumor tissue in lung cancer. TCRdb redid the calling of the multiplex PCR reads with MiXCR, one entry per CDR3 protein. The sample includes under 140,000 distinct CDR3 sequences, approximately 87% seen only once; the top ten take about 23%. Sequencing was performed on lung tumor tissue. The receptor source for this set is a man aged 65 to 85 with non-small cell lung cancer. Both conserved end residues are part of each CDR3. Fields, in order: CDR3 DNA, CDR3 protein, V gene, clone size, D gene, J gene. The D gene is left open where the match is weak. The size field is filled for only some rows; it gives once, few, many or a size class.

CDR3nt: TGTGCCAACAGCCTTCAAGGGACAGGGGATCAGCCCCACCTTTTT
CDR3aa: CANSLQGTGDQPHLF
v_gene: TRBV4-2
abundance: -
d_gene: TRBD1
j_gene: TRBJ1-5

CDR3nt: TGCAGTGCTAGAGACAAGCTGGACTTTCCCAATCAGCCCCAGTATTTT
CDR3aa: CSARDKLDFPNQPQYF
v_gene: TRBV20-1
abundance: -
d_gene: -
j_gene: TRBJ2-3

CDR3nt: TGCAGCGTGGACAGGTTCCAAGAGACCCAGTACTTC
CDR3aa: CSVDRFQETQYF
v_gene: TRBV29-1
abundance: -
d_gene: TRBD1
j_gene: TRBJ2-5

CDR3nt: TGTGCCACCAAAGAACTCGGAAGAGATGTGAAGACCCAGTACTTC
CDR3aa: CATKELGRDVKTQYF
v_gene: TRBV15
abundance: -
d_gene: -
j_gene: TRBJ2-5

CDR3nt: TGTGCCAGCAGCCCTTCGGGACCTAGATCGGGCTACGAGCAGTACTTC
CDR3aa: CASSPSGPRSGYEQYF
v_gene: TRBV6-5
abundance: once
d_gene: -
j_gene: TRBJ2-7

CDR3nt: TGCGCCAGCAGCTTGGGAGCATACCACCTGTACGAGCAGTACTTC
CDR3aa: CASSLGAYHLYEQYF
v_gene: TRBV5-1
abundance: -
d_gene: -
j_gene: TRBJ2-7

CDR3nt: TGCGCCAGCAGGTCCCCGGGACCCTCTCCTTATGGGCAGTTCTTC
CDR3aa: CASRSPGPSPYGQFF
v_gene: TRBV10-2
abundance: -
d_gene: -
j_gene: TRBJ2-1

CDR3nt: TGTGCGAGCAGCTTGAGAGGGAGAACTAATGAACAACTGTTTTTT
CDR3aa: CASSLRGRTNEQLFF
v_gene: TRBV5-6
abundance: -
d_gene: -
j_gene: TRBJ1-4

CDR3nt: TGTGCCAGCAAAGGGAGAGCTAATCAGCCCCAGCATTTT
CDR3aa: CASKGRANQPQHF
v_gene: TRBV12-3/TRBV12-4
abundance: -
d_gene: -
j_gene: TRBJ1-5

CDR3nt: TGCGCCAGCAGCCAAGATCTACCGGGAGGGCCAGATACACAGTATTTT
CDR3aa: CASSQDLPGGPDTQYF
v_gene: TRBV4-3
abundance: -
d_gene: TRBD2
j_gene: TRBJ2-3